The entry below describes one TCR beta chain. This clone was counted a few times. No cognate antigen has been identified for it. No base qualities exist here, and no much larger clone lies one base off it. V is pared back by 6 bases and J by 4 bases, with 18 bases lying between the germline termini. CDR1 and CDR2 were assigned from the germline V gene (reference sequence) as LNHDA and SQIVND. The CDR3, cysteine through phenylalanine, is 15 amino acids long. The kept DNA is CDR3 alone, 45 bases in frame from the first base. The library was produced with the immunoSEQ multiplex PCR assay. As stored in TCRdb, this immuneACCESS dataset retains in-frame rearrangements with V and J assigned. A fraction of the clones does not appear; measured against another copy, unresolved V genes explain less than half of the discrepancy, and the remainder lacks a known reason. Within this sample are some 150,000 clones, with around nine tenths of them counted one time only. The leading ten clones occupy around 4.9% of the sample.

The sample is drawn from a study of control samples from healthy donors and cancer patients (TCRdb year 2020). The receptor's source is a man younger than 45 in good health. The chain joins TRBV19 to TRBJ1-2, with no confident D gene call. The sample was blood. The CDR3 reads as follows: CASSLALGVAYGYTF. The nucleotide sequence is given as TGTGCCAGTAGCCTCGCCCTCGGCGTCGCCTATGGCTACACCTTC.